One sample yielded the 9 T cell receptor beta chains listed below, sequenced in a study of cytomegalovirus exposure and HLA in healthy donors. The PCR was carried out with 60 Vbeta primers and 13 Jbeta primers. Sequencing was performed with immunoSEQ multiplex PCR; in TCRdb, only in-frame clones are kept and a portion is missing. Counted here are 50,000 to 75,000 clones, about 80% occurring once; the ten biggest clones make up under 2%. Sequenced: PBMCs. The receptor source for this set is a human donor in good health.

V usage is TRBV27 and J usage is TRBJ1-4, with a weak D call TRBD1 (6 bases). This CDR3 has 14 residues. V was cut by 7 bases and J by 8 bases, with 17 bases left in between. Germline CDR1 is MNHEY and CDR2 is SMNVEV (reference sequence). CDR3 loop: CASTGWGPGEKLFF. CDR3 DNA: TGTGCCAGCACCGGGTGGGGGCCCGGCGAAAAACTGTTTTTT.

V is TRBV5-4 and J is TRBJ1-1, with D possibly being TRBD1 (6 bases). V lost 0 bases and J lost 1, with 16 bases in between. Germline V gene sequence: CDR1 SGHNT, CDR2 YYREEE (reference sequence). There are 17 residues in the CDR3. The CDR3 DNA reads TGTGCCAGCAGCTTGGAACAGGGCCAGAGGGGGAACACTGAAGCTTTCTTT. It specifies CASSLEQGQRGNTEAFF.

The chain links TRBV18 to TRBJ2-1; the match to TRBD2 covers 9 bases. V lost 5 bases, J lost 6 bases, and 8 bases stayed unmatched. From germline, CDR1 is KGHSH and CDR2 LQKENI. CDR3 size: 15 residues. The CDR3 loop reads CASSLRGGARNEQFF. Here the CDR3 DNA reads TGTGCCAGCTCATTACGCGGGGGGGCCCGCAATGAGCAGTTCTTC.

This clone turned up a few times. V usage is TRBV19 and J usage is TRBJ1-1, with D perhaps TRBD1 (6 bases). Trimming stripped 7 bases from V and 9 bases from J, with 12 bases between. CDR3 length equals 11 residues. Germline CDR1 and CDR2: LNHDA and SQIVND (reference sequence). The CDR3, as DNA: TGTGCCAGTATGGGGCAGGGGCAAGCTTTCTTT. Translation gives CASMGQGQAFF.

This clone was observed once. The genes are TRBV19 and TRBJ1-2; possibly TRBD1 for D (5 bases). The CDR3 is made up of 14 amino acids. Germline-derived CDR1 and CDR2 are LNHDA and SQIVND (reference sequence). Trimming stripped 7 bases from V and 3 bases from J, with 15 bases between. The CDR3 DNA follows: TGTGCCAGTATGAAGGGGCTACCCTACTATGGCTACACCTTC. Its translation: CASMKGLPYYGYTF.

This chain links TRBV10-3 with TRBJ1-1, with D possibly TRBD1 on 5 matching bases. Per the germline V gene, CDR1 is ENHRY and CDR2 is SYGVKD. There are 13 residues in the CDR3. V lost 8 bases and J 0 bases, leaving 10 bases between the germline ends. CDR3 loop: CAISGEVNTEAFF. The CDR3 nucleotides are TGTGCCATCTCGGGGGAGGTGAACACTGAAGCTTTCTTT.

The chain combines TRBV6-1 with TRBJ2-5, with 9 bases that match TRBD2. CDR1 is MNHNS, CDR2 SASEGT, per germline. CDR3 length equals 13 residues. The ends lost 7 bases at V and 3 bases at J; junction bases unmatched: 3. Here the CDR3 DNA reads TGTGCCAGCACGACTAGCGGAAAAGAGACCCAGTACTTC. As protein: CASTTSGKETQYF.

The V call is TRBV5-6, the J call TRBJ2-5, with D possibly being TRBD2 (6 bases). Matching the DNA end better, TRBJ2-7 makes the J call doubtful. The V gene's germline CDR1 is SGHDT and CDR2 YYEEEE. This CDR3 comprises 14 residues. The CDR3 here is CASSSGTFPYEQYF. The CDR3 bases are TGTGCCAGCAGCTCGGGGACTTTCCCCTACGAGCAGTACTTC.

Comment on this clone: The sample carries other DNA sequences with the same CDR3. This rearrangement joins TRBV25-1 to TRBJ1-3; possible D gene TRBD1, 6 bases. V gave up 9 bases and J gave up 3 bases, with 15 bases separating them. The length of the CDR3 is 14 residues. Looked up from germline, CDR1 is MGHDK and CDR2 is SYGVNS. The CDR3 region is CASKGDIHGNTIYF. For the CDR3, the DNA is TGTGCCAGTAAGGGGGACATACATGGAAACACCATATATTTT.